The TCR beta chain described here comes from a study of T cell responses to AZD1222 COVID-19 vaccine. Study observations and caveats: Donors in the cohort were predominantly white British and more often female, and clonal diversity was possibly underestimated. Only 5 or 6 people who got AZD1222 tested seropositive at baseline. Variant regions that are unmutated are reportedly the target of nearly half of spike-specific TCRs.

As to this clone: Its cognate antigen is unknown.

The CDR3 length is 15 residues. The V and J ends lost 7 bases and 4 bases respectively, with 14 bases between them. The V gene's germline CDR1 is MDHEN and CDR2 SYDVKM. Method: immunoSEQ multiplex PCR; TCRdb's copy keeps in-frame clones and lacks some. The data show under 200,000 clones, around nine tenths seen once. This chain joins TRBV28 and TRBJ1-6, with D maybe TRBD1 (5 bases). The sequencing here drew on peripheral blood, taken on day 0 of AZD1222 vaccination. The TCR was taken from an adult in good health. CDR3 in DNA: TGTGCCAGCACCCGGGACGCCAGTTATAATTCACCCCTCCACTTT. Encoded protein: CASTRDASYNSPLHF. Complete variable domain (other parts from reference TRBV28 and TRBJ1-6): DVKVTQSSRYLVKRTGEKVFLECVQDMDHENMFWYRQDPGLGLRLIYFSYDVKMKEKGDIPEGYSVSREKKERFSLILESASTNQTSMYLCASTRDASYNSPLHFGNGTRLTVT.